These T cell receptor beta chains were read from a single sample in a study of CD4 T cells in relation to SARS-CoV-2 and coronaviruses. Measured with immunoSEQ multiplex PCR; TCRdb has only the in-frame clones, and not every one. The repertoire holds 35,000 to 50,000 clones, roughly 80% seen once, with approximately 1.5% in the top ten. These TCRs are of unknown antigen specificity. Sequenced sample: naive CD4+ T cells from PBMCs, cultured in vitro. These receptors were collected from an adult with COVID-19. Both conserved end residues are part of each CDR3. A D gene is named only where the DNA matches it firmly. Not every row has a clone size; where given, it reads once, few, many or a size class.

CASSFSDYNEQFF	TGTGCCAGCAGTTTCTCAGACTACAATGAGCAGTTCTTC	TRBV12-3/TRBV12-4	TRBJ2-1	13	NA	NA
CASSMGHSQHF	TGTGCCAGTAGTATGGGACATTCCCAGCATTTT	TRBV19	TRBJ1-5	11	NA	few
CASTNPGVSHYNEQFF	TGTGCCAGTACCAACCCGGGGGTTTCCCACTACAATGAGCAGTTCTTC	TRBV19	TRBJ2-1	16	NA	NA
CASSPRTGESTGELFF	TGTGCCAGCTCACCACGCACGGGGGAAAGCACCGGGGAGCTGTTTTTT	TRBV18	TRBJ2-2	16	NA	few
CASSGTSGSTDTQYF	TGCGCCAGCAGCGGGACTAGCGGGAGTACAGATACGCAGTATTTT	TRBV5-1	TRBJ2-3	15	TRBD2	NA
CASYNFGGSYNEQFF	TGTGCCAGCTATAACTTTGGGGGCTCCTACAATGAGCAGTTCTTC	TRBV27	TRBJ2-1	15	NA	once
CASSYSTLTGTGELFF	TGTGCCAGCAGTTACTCGACCCTAACAGGGACCGGGGAGCTGTTTTTT	TRBV6-6	TRBJ2-2	16	NA	NA
CASSLAVRPYEQYF	TGTGCCAGCAGCTTAGCCGTCCGACCGTACGAGCAGTACTTC	TRBV7-9	TRBJ2-7	14	NA	NA
CASSAGLAGGRTDTQYF	TGTGCCAGCAGCGCGGGACTAGCGGGAGGTCGCACAGATACGCAGTATTTT	TRBV11-2	TRBJ2-3	17	TRBD2	NA
CASSQDGTHGYTF	TGTGCCAGCAGCCAAGATGGAACCCATGGCTACACCTTC	TRBV3-1/TRBV3-2	TRBJ1-2	13	NA	NA
CASSQGGLAVAKNIQYF	TGCGCCAGCAGCCAAGGAGGACTAGCGGTAGCCAAAAACATTCAGTACTTC	TRBV4-1	TRBJ2-4	17	TRBD2	NA
CASSSGRQTETQYF	TGTGCCAGCAGCAGCGGTCGACAGACAGAGACCCAGTACTTC	TRBV7-2	TRBJ2-5	14	NA	NA
CASSGRLGQNLSKNIQYF	TGTGCCAGCAGTGGGAGATTGGGACAGAACTTATCCAAAAACATTCAGTACTTC	TRBV6-1	TRBJ2-4	18	TRBD1	NA
CAISPTGSYEQYF	TGTGCCATCAGTCCGACAGGGTCCTACGAGCAGTACTTC	TRBV10-3	TRBJ2-7	13	TRBD1	NA
CASSARYRDRGNIQYF	TGTGCCAGCAGTGCCCGATACCGGGACAGGGGAAACATTCAGTACTTC	TRBV25-1	TRBJ2-4	16	TRBD1	NA
CASSIIWGGSPLHF	TGTGCCAGTAGTATTATCTGGGGCGGTTCACCCCTCCACTTT	TRBV19	TRBJ1-6	14	NA	NA
CASSRYRTGDTGELFF	TGTGCCAGCAGCCGTTACAGGACGGGGGACACCGGGGAGCTGTTTTTT	TRBV3-1/TRBV3-2	TRBJ2-2	16	NA	NA
CSVVQQETQYF	TGCAGCGTTGTACAGCAAGAGACCCAGTACTTC	TRBV29-1	TRBJ2-5	11	NA	NA
CASSFGGNTEAFF	TGCGCCAGCAGCTTTGGGGGGAACACTGAAGCTTTCTTT	TRBV5-1	TRBJ1-1	13	NA	once
CASTALASTDTQYF	TGTGCCAGTACTGCCTTGGCTAGCACAGATACGCAGTATTTT	TRBV19	TRBJ2-3	14	NA	NA
CASSEYSGRSSYNEQFF	TGTGCCAGCAGCGAATATAGCGGGAGGAGCTCCTACAATGAGCAGTTCTTC	TRBV9	TRBJ2-1	17	TRBD2	NA
CASWGLVDEQFF	TGTGCCAGCTGGGGTCTAGTTGACGAGCAGTTCTTC	TRBV28	TRBJ2-1	12	NA	NA
CAWTRDFGGYTF	TGTGCCTGGACACGGGATTTTGGTGGCTACACCTTC	TRBV30	TRBJ1-2	12	NA	few
CASSLSPGQKNYGYTF	TGTGCCAGCAGTTTATCCCCCGGACAGAAGAACTATGGCTACACCTTC	TRBV28	TRBJ1-2	16	NA	NA
CASSPGTNFETQYF	TGTGCCAGCAGCCCCGGGACTAACTTTGAGACCCAGTACTTC	TRBV7-2	TRBJ2-5	14	TRBD2	NA
CASRRTGSQETQYF	TGTGCCAGCAGACGAACCGGGAGCCAAGAGACCCAGTACTTC	TRBV6-5	TRBJ2-5	14	NA	NA
CASSLLSADRAYEQYF	TGTGCCAGCTCACTTCTCTCCGCGGACAGGGCGTACGAGCAGTACTTC	TRBV18	TRBJ2-7	16	TRBD1	NA
CASSRTFSGIAGGVDTQYF	TGTGCTAGCAGCCGCACATTTTCCGGGATAGCGGGAGGGGTGGATACGCAGTATTTT	TRBV7-7	TRBJ2-3	19	TRBD2	NA
CASSRVGGSSYNEQFF	TGCGCCAGCAGCCGCGTCGGGGGGAGCTCCTACAATGAGCAGTTCTTC	TRBV4-1	TRBJ2-1	16	TRBD2	NA
CASDPGTNTYEQYF	TGTGCCAGCGATCCCGGGACCAACACCTACGAGCAGTACTTC	TRBV2	TRBJ2-7	14	NA	NA
CASSYAEVRPRHF	TGTGCCAGCAGTTACGCAGAGGTGCGACCTCGACACTTC	TRBV6-5	TRBJ2-5	13	NA	NA
CASSQVPAATFTGELFF	TGTGCCAGCAGCCAAGTTCCGGCGGCGACCTTCACCGGGGAGCTGTTTTTT	TRBV3-1/TRBV3-2	TRBJ2-2	17	NA	NA
CASSPGDRNYGYTF	TGTGCCAGCAGTCCGGGGGACCGCAACTATGGCTACACCTTC	TRBV6-5	TRBJ1-2	14	NA	NA
CASSPPQNTDTQYF	TGTGCCAGCTCACCACCACAAAACACAGATACGCAGTATTTT	TRBV18	TRBJ2-3	14	NA	NA
CASSQEWRASTDTQYF	TGCGCCAGCAGCCAAGAATGGCGGGCCAGCACAGATACGCAGTATTTT	TRBV4-3	TRBJ2-3	16	NA	NA
CASSPGEGWTGELFF	TGTGCTAGCAGCCCTGGGGAGGGGTGGACCGGGGAGCTGTTTTTT	TRBV7-7	TRBJ2-2	15	TRBD2	NA
CASREGQGAITEAFF	TGTGCCAGCAGAGAGGGCCAGGGGGCAATTACTGAAGCTTTCTTT	TRBV27	TRBJ1-1	15	TRBD1	NA
CASSQAFPSRYGYTF	TGTGCCAGCAGCCAAGCTTTCCCTTCTCGCTATGGCTACACCTTC	TRBV14	TRBJ1-2	15	NA	NA
CASSQPNRVGSTEAFF	TGTGCCAGCAGCCAACCTAACAGGGTAGGCAGCACTGAAGCTTTCTTT	TRBV4-2	TRBJ1-1	16	NA	NA
CASSLGTSANNEQFF	TGTGCCAGCAGCTTAGGGACTAGCGCAAACAATGAGCAGTTCTTC	TRBV7-3	TRBJ2-1	15	TRBD2	NA
CASSDTLVYEQYF	TGTGCCAGCAGTGATACTCTGGTCTACGAGCAGTACTTC	TRBV2	TRBJ2-7	13	NA	NA
CASSSAPQGTYEQYF	TGTGCCAGCAGCTCAGCCCCACAGGGGACCTACGAGCAGTACTTC	TRBV3-1/TRBV3-2	TRBJ2-7	15	TRBD1	once
CASSKLAGVGNEQFF	TGTGCCAGCAGCAAACTAGCGGGAGTCGGGAATGAGCAGTTCTTC	TRBV7-6	TRBJ2-1	15	TRBD2	NA
CASSWGSATDTQYF	TGTGCCAGCAGCTGGGGGTCGGCCACAGATACGCAGTATTTT	TRBV5-4	TRBJ2-3	14	NA	NA
CASSSNSGADTQYF	TGCGCCAGCAGCTCGAATTCGGGAGCTGATACGCAGTATTTT	TRBV5-1	TRBJ2-3	14	NA	NA
CASSVGQGAYEQYF	TGTGCCAGCAGCGTAGGACAGGGGGCATACGAGCAGTACTTC	TRBV9	TRBJ2-7	14	TRBD1	once
CASSLAGRNTGELFF	TGTGCCAGCAGTTTGGCGGGAAGGAACACCGGGGAGCTGTTTTTT	TRBV28	TRBJ2-2	15	NA	NA
CASSPSGRSSYNEQFF	TGCGCCAGCAGCCCTAGCGGGAGGAGCTCCTACAATGAGCAGTTCTTC	TRBV5-1	TRBJ2-1	16	TRBD2	NA
CASSTGVAGFSGELFF	TGTGCCAGCAGCACCGGAGTAGCGGGATTCTCCGGGGAGCTGTTTTTT	TRBV7-9	TRBJ2-2	16	TRBD2	NA